The entry below gives a single T cell receptor (beta chain) sequence along with its context. Its specificity is not known. One end of the junction fails to match germline, which may point to a read error. Using immunoSEQ multiplex PCR, the repertoire was profiled, and TCRdb retains in-frame clones only, with some absent. The table records tens of thousands of clones, about 83% of them present only once. The source of the sample is a study of monozygotic twins with cystic fibrosis. General observations from the study: Monozygotic CF twins shared more identical nucleotide clonotypes than unrelated patients.

The CDR3 has 14 residues. Germline CDR1 and CDR2: MNHGY and SVAAGI. This clonotype was obtained from a woman in her twenties or thirties with cystic fibrosis. Input material: blood. V gene TRBV6-9 combines with J gene TRBJ1-6, with D uncertain. In DNA, the CDR3 is TGTGCCAGCAGTCATTCCCAGCTAAATTCACCCCTCCACTTT. Translation: CASSHSQLNSPLHF.